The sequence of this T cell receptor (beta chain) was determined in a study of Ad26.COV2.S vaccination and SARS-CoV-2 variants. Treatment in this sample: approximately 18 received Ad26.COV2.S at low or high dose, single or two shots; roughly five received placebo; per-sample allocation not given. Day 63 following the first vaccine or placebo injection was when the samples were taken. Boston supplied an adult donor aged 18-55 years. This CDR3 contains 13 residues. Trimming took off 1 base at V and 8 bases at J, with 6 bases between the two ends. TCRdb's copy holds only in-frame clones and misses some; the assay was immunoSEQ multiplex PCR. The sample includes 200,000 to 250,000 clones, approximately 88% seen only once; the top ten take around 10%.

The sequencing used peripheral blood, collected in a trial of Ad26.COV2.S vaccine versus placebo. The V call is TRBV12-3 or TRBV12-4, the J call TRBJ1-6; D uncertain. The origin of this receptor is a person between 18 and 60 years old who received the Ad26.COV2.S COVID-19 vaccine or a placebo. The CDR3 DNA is TGTGCCAGCAGTTTAGTCGGTTATTCACCCCTCCACTTT. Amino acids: CASSLVGYSPLHF.